This T cell receptor beta chain was identified in a study of blood T cell repertoires in COVID-19. The wider study: Acute-phase and convalescent COVID-19 samples originated in the United States, Italy and Spain.

J lost 3 bases, V lost 5 bases, and 6 bases had no gene match. From germline, CDR1 is SNHLY and CDR2 FYNNEI. This CDR3 spans 15 amino acids. Measured with immunoSEQ multiplex PCR; TCRdb has only the in-frame clones, and not every one. The sample lists tens of thousands of clones; around four fifths were seen once. This receptor was identified in a woman of 80 years or more with acute or convalescent COVID-19. The chain combines TRBV2 with TRBJ1-5; 8 bases line up with TRBD1. Sequencing was done on a sample of peripheral blood. CDR3: CASSWDRSFNQPQHF. In nucleotides, the CDR3 is TGTGCCAGCAGTTGGGACAGGAGCTTCAATCAGCCCCAGCATTTT.